This T cell receptor beta chain is from a study of cytomegalovirus exposure and HLA in healthy donors. In the study overall: Among the roughly 430 genotyped donors, 70% to 90% were placed in the Caucasian-associated ancestry cluster. The study's findings and limits: Within the data, a cluster of highly shared sequence variants was likely a sequencing artifact. When analyzed later, a missense DCLRE1C variant was found to be linked to TCR beta V- and J-gene trimming.

The CDR3 extends over 17 amino acids. J lost 6 bases, V lost 4 bases, and 17 bases had no gene match. Germline V gene lookup returns CDR1 MGHRA and CDR2 YSYEKL. In regard to this clone: Antigen: not known.

The PCR had 60 Vbeta and 13 Jbeta primers. Libraries were prepared by immunoSEQ multiplex PCR; TCRdb keeps only in-frame clonotypes and omits some of them. The table lists about 200,000 clones. This TCR was sampled from a boy younger than 18 in good health and CMV-seronegative. Sequences were obtained from PBMCs. This chain uses TRBV4-1 with TRBJ2-7; 8 bases fit TRBD1. CDR3 bases: TGCGCCAGCAGCCGCGGACAGGGTACTCTCGATGGTGGCGAGCAGTACTTC. Encoded protein: CASSRGQGTLDGGEQYF.